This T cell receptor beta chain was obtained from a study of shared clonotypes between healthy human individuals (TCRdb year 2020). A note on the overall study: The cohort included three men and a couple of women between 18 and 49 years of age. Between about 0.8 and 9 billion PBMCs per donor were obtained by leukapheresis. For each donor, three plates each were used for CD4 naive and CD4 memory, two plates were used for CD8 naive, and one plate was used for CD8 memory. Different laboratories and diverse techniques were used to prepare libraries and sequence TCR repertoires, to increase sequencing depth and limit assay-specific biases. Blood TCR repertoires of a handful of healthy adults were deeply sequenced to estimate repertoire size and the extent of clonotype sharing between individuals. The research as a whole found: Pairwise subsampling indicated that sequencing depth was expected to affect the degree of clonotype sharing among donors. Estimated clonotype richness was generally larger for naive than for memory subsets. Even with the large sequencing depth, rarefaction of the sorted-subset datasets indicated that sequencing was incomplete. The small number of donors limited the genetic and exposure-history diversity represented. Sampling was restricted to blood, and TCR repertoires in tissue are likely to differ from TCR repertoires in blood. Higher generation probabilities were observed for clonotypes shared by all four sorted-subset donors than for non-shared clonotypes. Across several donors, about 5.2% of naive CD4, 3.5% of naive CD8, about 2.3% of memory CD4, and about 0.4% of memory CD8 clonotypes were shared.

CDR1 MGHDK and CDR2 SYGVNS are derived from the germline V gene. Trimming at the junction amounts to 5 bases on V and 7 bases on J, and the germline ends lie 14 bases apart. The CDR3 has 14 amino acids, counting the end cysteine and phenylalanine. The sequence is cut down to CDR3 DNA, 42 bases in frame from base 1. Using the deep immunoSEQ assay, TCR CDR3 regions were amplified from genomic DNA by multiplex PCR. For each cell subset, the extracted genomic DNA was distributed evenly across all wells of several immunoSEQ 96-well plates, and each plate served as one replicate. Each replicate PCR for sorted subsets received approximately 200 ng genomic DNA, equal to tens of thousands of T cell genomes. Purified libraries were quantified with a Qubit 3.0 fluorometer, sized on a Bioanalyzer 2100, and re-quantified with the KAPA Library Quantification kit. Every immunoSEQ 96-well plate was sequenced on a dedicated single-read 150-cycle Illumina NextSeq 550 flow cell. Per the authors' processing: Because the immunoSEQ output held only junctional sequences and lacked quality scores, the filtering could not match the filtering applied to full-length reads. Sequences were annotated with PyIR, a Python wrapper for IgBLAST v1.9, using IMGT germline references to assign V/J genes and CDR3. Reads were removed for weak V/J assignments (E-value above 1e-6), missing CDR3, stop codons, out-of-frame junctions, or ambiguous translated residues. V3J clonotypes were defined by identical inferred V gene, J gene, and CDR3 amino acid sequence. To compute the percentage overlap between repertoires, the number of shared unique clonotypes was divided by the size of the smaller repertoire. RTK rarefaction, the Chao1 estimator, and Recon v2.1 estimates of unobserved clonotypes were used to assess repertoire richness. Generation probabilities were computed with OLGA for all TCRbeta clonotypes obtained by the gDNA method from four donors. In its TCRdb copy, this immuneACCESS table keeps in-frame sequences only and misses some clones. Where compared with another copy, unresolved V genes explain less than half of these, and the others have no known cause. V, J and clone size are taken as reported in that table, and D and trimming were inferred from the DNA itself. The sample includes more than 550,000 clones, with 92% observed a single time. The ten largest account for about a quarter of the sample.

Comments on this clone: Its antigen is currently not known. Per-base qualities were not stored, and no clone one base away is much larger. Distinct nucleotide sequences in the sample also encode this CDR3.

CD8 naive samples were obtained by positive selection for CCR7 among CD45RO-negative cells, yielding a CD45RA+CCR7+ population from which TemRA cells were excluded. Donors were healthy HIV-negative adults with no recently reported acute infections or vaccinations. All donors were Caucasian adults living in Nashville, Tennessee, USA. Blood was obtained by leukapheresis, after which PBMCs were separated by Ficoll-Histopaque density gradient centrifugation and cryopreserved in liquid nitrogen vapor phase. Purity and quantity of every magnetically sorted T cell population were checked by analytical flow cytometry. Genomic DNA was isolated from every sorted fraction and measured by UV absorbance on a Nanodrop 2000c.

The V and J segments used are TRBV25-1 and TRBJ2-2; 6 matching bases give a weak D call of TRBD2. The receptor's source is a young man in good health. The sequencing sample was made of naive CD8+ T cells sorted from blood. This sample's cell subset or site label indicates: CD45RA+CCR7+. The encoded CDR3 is CASSPAAGGGELFF. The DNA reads TGTGCCAGCAGTCCCGCGGCCGGGGGCGGGGAGCTGTTTTTT.